Sequencing of this T cell receptor (beta chain) was carried out in a study of T cells in Graves' hyperthyroidism and ophthalmopathy. Study as a whole: Peripheral blood was drawn at first diagnosis, prior to all treatment.

Researchers amplified the TCR beta CDR3 regions from RNA transcripts. With the HTBI primer set, the TCR CDR3 went through a first round of RT-PCR. One entry per CDR3 protein, called by TCRdb with MiXCR from the multiplex PCR reads. This table holds about 640,000 distinct CDR3 sequences, roughly 14% found once. Study outcomes and limitations: Most clonotypes that expanded in the thyroid above 0.001 also showed up in blood.

The ends were cut back, 4 bases at V and 5 bases at J, with 6 bases in the middle. In germline, CDR1 is SGHVS, CDR2 FQNEAQ. The CDR3 length is 12 residues. This clonotype has ten or more counts. Its antigen is still unknown. The sequencing sample was made of blood. The TCR sequence derives from a woman in her 50s with Graves' ophthalmopathy. The J gene is TRBJ1-5, the V gene TRBV7-8, with a weak D call TRBD1 (6 bases). The CDR3 sequence is CASSSGDQPQHF. CDR3 bases: TGTGCCAGCAGCTCAGGGGATCAGCCCCAGCATTTT.